This T cell receptor (beta chain) was retrieved from a study of blood T cell repertoires in COVID-19. As for the study in general: Acute-phase and convalescent COVID-19 samples originated in the United States, Italy and Spain. T cells, B-cell-depleted T cells, or PBMCs provided the cDNA or gDNA that served as material.

V shed 1 base and J shed 5 bases, with 7 bases lying between them. This CDR3 has 13 residues. Germline loops: CDR1 SGHRS, CDR2 YFSETQ. Repertoires were generated with immunoSEQ multiplex PCR, while TCRdb's copy carries only in-frame clones and drops some. The table records some 240,000 clones, roughly 89% of them present only once. This clonotype was obtained from a woman aged 40 to 49 who had recovered from COVID-19. Input material: peripheral blood. This chain links TRBV5-1 with TRBJ2-1; a possible D gene is TRBD2 (5 bases). CDR3: CASSLRRDNEQFF. CDR3 DNA: TGCGCCAGCAGCTTGAGGCGGGACAATGAGCAGTTCTTC.